One and the same sample provided the 8 T cell receptor beta chains below, sequenced in a study of cytomegalovirus exposure and HLA in healthy donors. This PCR relied on a set of 60 Vbeta primers and 13 Jbeta primers. TCRdb's table, derived via immunoSEQ multiplex PCR, lists solely in-frame clones and lacks some. The sample yields around 150,000 clones, approximately 61% seen once. Sequencing used PBMCs. These receptors were obtained from a human donor in good health.

This chain links TRBV7-2 with TRBJ1-5, with D perhaps TRBD1 (6 bases). With 5 bases removed from V and 4 bases from J, the gap between germline ends came to 12 bases. From germline, CDR1 is SGHTA and CDR2 FQGNSA. The CDR3 consists of 14 residues. The CDR3 here is CASSQTGLNQPQHF. For the CDR3, the DNA is TGTGCCAGCAGCCAAACAGGGCTTAATCAGCCCCAGCATTTT.

The V call is TRBV7-2, the J call TRBJ2-2, with D perhaps matching TRBD1 (6 bases). Germline V CDR1 and CDR2: SGHTA, FQGNSA. There are 14 residues in the CDR3. The germline V and J ends were trimmed by 5 bases and 0 bases, with 7 bases remaining between them. CDR3 in DNA: TGTGCCAGCAGCCGACAGGCGAACACCGGGGAGCTGTTTTTT. It codes for CASSRQANTGELFF.

The chain carries TRBV19 and TRBJ1-2, with 7 bases lining up with TRBD1. Looked up from germline, CDR1 is LNHDA and CDR2 is SQIVND (reference sequence). Losses at the gene ends were 7 bases for V and 5 bases for J; bases not matched to a gene: 13. This CDR3 comprises 15 residues. CDR3 bases: TGTGCCAGTACCCCGAACAGGGGCGCCGGGTATGGCTACACCTTC. Encoded protein: CASTPNRGAGYGYTF.

The CDR3 nucleotides are TGTGCCAGCAGTTACAGGGAGGGGCAGCCCCAGCATTTT. Translated, it gives CASSYREGQPQHF. The V and J genes are TRBV6-5 and TRBJ1-5; D possibly corresponds to TRBD1 (5 bases). Germline V gene data show CDR1 as MNHEY and CDR2 as SVGAGI. The CDR3 loop spans 13 amino acids. V lost 2 bases, J lost 7 bases, and 9 bases lay in between.

This clone was detected only a few times. The chain uses TRBV5-1 and TRBJ1-2; D uncertain. Trimming pared 4 bases from V and 4 bases from J, leaving 17 bases between. Germline CDR1 reads SGHRS; CDR2 reads YFSETQ. The CDR3 extends over 15 amino acids. The DNA for the CDR3 is TGCGCCAGCAGCCCCCAGCCGACAAACGGCTATGGCTACACCTTC. Translating it yields CASSPQPTNGYGYTF.

The chain is built from TRBV5-1 and TRBJ2-1, with TRBD2 identical over 9 bases. The CDR3 is 16 amino acids. Germline values: CDR1 SGHRS, CDR2 YFSETQ. The V and J ends lost 4 bases and 6 bases, in that order; junction bases with no gene match: 11. The CDR3 is CASSLLTSGSANEQFF. The CDR3 DNA reads TGCGCCAGCAGCCTACTAACTAGCGGGTCTGCCAATGAGCAGTTCTTC.

This chain joins TRBV7-6 and TRBJ2-7, with 15 bases identical to TRBD2. The CDR3 length is 16 residues. Germline trimming cut 2 bases from V and 4 bases from J; bases unmatched to any gene: 3. Germline V gene lookup returns CDR1 SGHVS and CDR2 FNYEAQ. The CDR3 reads CASSLSGTSGRYEQYF. The CDR3, as DNA: TGTGCCAGCAGCTTATCCGGGACTAGCGGGAGGTACGAGCAGTACTTC.

This clone was detected only a few times. This chain uses TRBV5-4 with TRBJ2-2; possibly TRBD2 for D (5 bases). CDR1 is SGHNT and CDR2 is YYREEE in the germline V gene (reference sequence). Trimming removed 0 bases from V and 4 bases from J, with 16 bases in between. This CDR3 region has 17 residues. CDR3 in DNA: TGTGCCAGCAGCTTGGGGGTGCCGCCCCGGGGCACCGGGGAGCTGTTTTTT. Amino acids: CASSLGVPPRGTGELFF.